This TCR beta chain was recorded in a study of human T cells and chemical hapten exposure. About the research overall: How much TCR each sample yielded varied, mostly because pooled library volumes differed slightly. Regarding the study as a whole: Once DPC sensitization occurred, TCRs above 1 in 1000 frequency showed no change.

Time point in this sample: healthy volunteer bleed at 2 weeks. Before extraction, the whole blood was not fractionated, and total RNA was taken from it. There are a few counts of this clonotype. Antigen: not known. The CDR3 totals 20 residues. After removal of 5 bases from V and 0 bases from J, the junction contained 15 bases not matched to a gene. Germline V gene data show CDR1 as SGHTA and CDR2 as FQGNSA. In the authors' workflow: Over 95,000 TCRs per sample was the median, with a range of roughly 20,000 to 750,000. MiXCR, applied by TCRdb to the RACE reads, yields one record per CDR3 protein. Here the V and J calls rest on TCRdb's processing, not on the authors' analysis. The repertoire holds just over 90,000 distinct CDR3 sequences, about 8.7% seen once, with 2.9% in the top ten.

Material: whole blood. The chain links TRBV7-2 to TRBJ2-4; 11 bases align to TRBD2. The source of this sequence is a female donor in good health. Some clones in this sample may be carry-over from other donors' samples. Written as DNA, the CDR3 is TGTGCCAGCAGCCCGGGACTAGCGGAGGAGGTGGGGATAGCCAAAAACATTCAGTACTTC. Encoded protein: CASSPGLAEEVGIAKNIQYF.